The clone carrying this T cell receptor beta chain was observed at least ten times. Its target is not known. The sample is drawn from a study of T-cell reconstitution after alpha-beta-depleted transplantation in children. Findings and caveats of the study: Counts and diversity of T cells one year after transplant came mostly from newly produced T cells.

Unique molecular identifiers were incorporated when the TCRbeta library was constructed. MiXCR was run by TCRdb on the PCR reads, yielding one entry per CDR3 protein. The sample holds fewer than 350,000 distinct CDR3 sequences, 11% seen once. The sample in question was peripheral blood, obtained 180 days after TCRalphabeta/CD19-depleted stem cell transplant. The receptor's source is a male patient aged 2-15 years who had a stem cell transplant for chronic granulomatous disease, so the T cells may come from the graft donor.

This chain's CDR3 is CASSSGLAGAYEQYF. DNA of the CDR3: TGTGCCAGCAGTTCGGGACTAGCGGGCGCCTACGAGCAGTACTTC. This chain uses TRBV6-5 with TRBJ2-7; 12 bases map to TRBD2. The CDR3 extends over 15 amino acids. V trimming: 4 bases; J trimming: 2 bases; junction bases outside the gene matches: 3. CDR1 and CDR2 from the germline V gene are MNHEY and SVGAGI.